Shown below are 24 T cell receptor beta chains from a single sample sequenced in a study of T cells after yellow fever vaccination (dated by TCRdb to between 2019 and 2020). What the treatment or condition label conveys for this sample: live attenuated yellow fever vaccine strain. The library was prepared using 5' RACE. TCRdb names Illumina HiSeq 2500 as the instrument used. The public reads were reprocessed in TCRdb via fastp at Q25 and MiXCR, keeping in-frame beta chains. Duplicate CDR3 protein sequences are folded into a single record with the most common DNA and genes. The sample records about 22,000 distinct CDR3 sequences, 5.2% of which are singletons. Together, the top ten hold over 15% of the sample. The sample was PBMCs, either bulk or a sorted T-cell subset (CD4+, CD8+, memory, or dextramer-sorted; not recorded which), taken about 49 days after the first yellow fever vaccination. Source of these receptors: a man in his late teens or twenties who received the YFV17D yellow fever vaccine.

This clonotype was counted ten times or more. This chain links TRBV7-2 with TRBJ1-5; D might be TRBD1 (6 bases). The V gene's germline CDR1 is SGHTA and CDR2 FQGNSA. V was trimmed by 1 base and J by 5 bases, leaving 9 bases between them. The CDR3 totals 14 residues. CDR3 protein: CASSLVEGDQPQHF. The CDR3 DNA sequence: TGTGCCAGCAGCTTAGTTGAGGGGGATCAGCCCCAGCATTTT.

This clonotype occurred many times. V gene TRBV4-3 combines with J gene TRBJ2-3; D is uncertain. Germline CDR1 and CDR2: LGHNA and YSLEER. Trimming removed 0 bases from V and 0 bases from J, with 13 bases in between. This CDR3 has 17 residues. The CDR3 spells CASSQEGYAASTDTQYF. As DNA, the CDR3 is TGCGCCAGCAGCCAAGAAGGTTACGCCGCTAGCACAGATACGCAGTATTTT.

This CDR3 is CASGPQRGAAYFTDTQYF. CDR3 nucleotide sequence: TGTGCCAGCGGCCCACAGAGGGGGGCAGCGTACTTCACAGATACGCAGTATTTT. The chain employs TRBV9 and TRBJ2-3; tentatively, D is TRBD1 or TRBD2 (6 bases each). The germline CDR1 and CDR2 sequences are SGDLS and YYNGEE. Trimming cost V 7 bases and J 2 bases, with 26 bases left between them. The CDR3 covers 18 residues.

Remarks on this clonotype: A read error may be the cause here, since a much bigger clone is one base away. This chain joins TRBV11-2 and TRBJ2-6, with D maybe TRBD1 (5 bases). This CDR3 has 13 amino acids. Per germline, CDR1 SGHAT and CDR2 FQNNGV. This chain's CDR3 is CASVFSGANILTF. CDR3 DNA sequence: TGTGCCAGCGTGTTTTCTGGGGCCAACATCCTGACTTTC.

This clonotype was counted at least ten times. V usage is TRBV3-1 and J usage is TRBJ2-7; D is unresolved. Trimming stripped 5 bases from V and 3 bases from J, with 11 bases between. The length of the CDR3 is 13 residues. Germline V lookup: CDR1 LGHDT, CDR2 YNNKEL (reference sequence). CDR3 sequence reads: CASSGPPLYEQYF. The CDR3 DNA reads as TGTGCCAGCAGCGGGCCGCCGCTCTACGAGCAGTACTTC.

This clonotype has ten or more counts. The chain recombines TRBV5-4 with TRBJ2-7; the D gene is possibly TRBD1 (6 bases). The V end lost 4 bases, the J end lost 1 base, and 15 bases lay between the germline ends. From germline, CDR1 is SGHNT and CDR2 YYREEE (reference sequence). The CDR3 has 15 residues. This CDR3 is CASSRRTVQSYEQYF. The CDR3, as DNA: TGTGCCAGCAGCCGTCGGACAGTTCAGTCCTACGAGCAGTACTTC.

This clonotype has a count of ten or more. The genes are TRBV14 and TRBJ1-2, with TRBD1 matching 10 bases. There are 14 residues in the CDR3. The V and J ends lost 5 bases and 6 bases, in that order; junction bases with no gene match: 6. Per germline, CDR1 SGHDN and CDR2 FVKESK. Here the CDR3 DNA reads TGTGCCAGCAGCTCGGGACAGGGGAGACATGGCTACACCTTC. Translation: CASSSGQGRHGYTF.

This clonotype was seen once. A junction boundary mismatches the germline segment, possibly from a read error. The V and J genes are TRBV5-1 and TRBJ2-2; unclear D gene. CDR1 and CDR2 from the germline V gene are SGHRS and YFSETQ. CDR3 length: 16 amino acids. The CDR3 protein is CARSFPDFFGTGELFF. In DNA, the CDR3 is TGCGCCCGCAGCTTCCCCGACTTTTTTGGCACCGGGGAGCTGTTTTTT.

With regard to this clonotype: A much larger clonotype is one base distant, so this may be a read error. Because the CDR3 is missing its conserved closing phenylalanine or tryptophan, this is likely a read error. The chain employs TRBV11-2 and TRBJ1-4, with D maybe TRBD1 (6 bases). Trimming took off 3 bases at V and 6 bases at J, with 14 bases between the two ends. CDR3 length: 15 amino acids. Germline CDR1 is SGHAT and CDR2 is FQNNGV. The CDR3: CASSFNNRVDEKLFI. The CDR3 nucleotides are TGTGCCAGCAGCTTTAATAACAGGGTGGATGAAAAACTGTTTATT.

This clonotype was observed many times. The chain links TRBV4-2 to TRBJ2-2; 9 bases agree with TRBD2. J gave up 0 bases and V 3 bases, and 5 bases lay outside the gene matches. Germline CDR1 is LGHNA and CDR2 is YNFKEQ. This CDR3 contains 17 residues. The CDR3 sequence is CASSHAAGGPNTGELFF. The DNA of the CDR3 is TGTGCCAGCAGCCACGCAGCGGGGGGACCGAACACCGGGGAGCTGTTTTTT.

This clonotype was observed many times. The chain has TRBV11-2 and TRBJ2-2; TRBD2 is a possible D gene (7 bases). Germline-derived CDR1 and CDR2 are SGHAT and FQNNGV. The CDR3 spans 15 residues. The germline V and J ends were trimmed by 2 bases and 5 bases, with 12 bases remaining between them. The CDR3 sequence: CASSLLGGGTGELFF. The CDR3 DNA reads as TGTGCCAGCAGCTTATTAGGGGGAGGGACCGGGGAGCTGTTTTTT.

This clonotype was seen ten or more times. This chain connects TRBV5-6 to TRBJ2-4; D not certain. Trimming cost V 0 bases and J 0 bases, with 13 bases left between them. This CDR3 comprises 17 residues. The germline gives CDR1 SGHDT, CDR2 YYEEEE. The CDR3 loop is CASSLGSRDLAKNIQYF. CDR3 DNA sequence: TGTGCCAGCAGCTTGGGATCGCGAGATCTAGCCAAAAACATTCAGTACTTC.

This clonotype came up many times. The chain uses TRBV5-1 and TRBJ1-1, with a tentative D call TRBD1 (6 bases). This CDR3 contains 13 residues. The V and J ends lost 4 bases and 3 bases respectively, with 10 bases between them. From germline, CDR1 is SGHRS and CDR2 YFSETQ. This CDR3 is CASSPRGDTEAFF. CDR3 sequence (DNA): TGCGCCAGCAGCCCCAGGGGCGACACTGAAGCTTTCTTT.

This clonotype was found many times. This sequence joins TRBV19 and TRBJ2-1; 8 bases map to TRBD2. V gave up 5 bases and J gave up 10 bases; unmatched junction bases: 7. This CDR3 has 13 residues. Per the germline V gene, CDR1 is LNHDA and CDR2 is SQIVND (reference sequence). CDR3 sequence: CASSPGGAGEQFF. For the CDR3, the DNA is TGTGCCAGTAGTCCCGGGGGGGCTGGAGAGCAGTTCTTC. Drawing the rest from reference TRBV19 and TRBJ2-1, the complete variable domain is DGGITQSPKYLFRKEGQNVTLSCEQNLNHDAMYWYRQDPGQGLRLIYYSQIVNDFQKGDIAEGYSVSREKKESFPLTVTSAQKNPTAFYLCASSPGGAGEQFFGPGTRLTVL.

This clonotype came up many times. The chain uses TRBV20-1 and TRBJ2-2; 13 bases match TRBD2. V shed 3 bases, J shed 3 bases, and the junction held 7 bases outside the gene matches. This CDR3 has 17 amino acids. Germline lookup yields CDR1 DFQATT and CDR2 SNEGSKA (reference sequence). CDR3 DNA: TGCAGTGCTAGGGATACTAGCGGGGGGGCCTACACCGGGGAGCTGTTTTTT. As protein: CSARDTSGGAYTGELFF.

In the case of this clonotype: A read error may account for a junction end that differs from germline. The chain couples TRBV7-9 to TRBJ1-2; no firm D call. CDR1 SEHNR and CDR2 FQNEAQ come from the germline V gene (reference sequence). This CDR3 contains 13 residues. In nucleotides, the CDR3 is TGTGCCACCAGCTTAAGCAACGCAGATGGCTACACCTTC. Translation: CATSLSNADGYTF.

This clonotype was counted ten times or more. The gene calls are TRBV29-1 and TRBJ1-2, with TRBD1 as a possible D gene (5 bases). Germline CDR1 reads SQVTM; CDR2 reads ANQGSEA. This CDR3 spans 13 amino acids. V lost 6 bases to trimming and J lost 0 bases, with 11 bases between them. The CDR3 DNA follows: TGCAGCGTGTGGGACGGTACTAACTATGGCTACACCTTC. Amino acids: CSVWDGTNYGYTF.

This clonotype was counted ten times or more. V gene TRBV12-3 or TRBV12-4 combines with J gene TRBJ2-2, with TRBD1 matching 9 bases. The trim removed 6 bases at V and 3 bases at J, leaving 2 bases unmatched. The CDR3 is made up of 14 amino acids. CDR3 sequence: CASRDRGYTGELFF. In DNA form, the CDR3 reads TGTGCCAGCAGGGACAGGGGATACACCGGGGAGCTGTTTTTT.

This clonotype was counted many times. The chain combines TRBV12-3 or TRBV12-4 with TRBJ2-5; TRBD2 matches at 7 bases. V lost 8 bases and J lost 4; bases outside the gene matches: 7. CDR3 length: 13 amino acids. The CDR3 is CASHGTGGETQYF. As DNA, the CDR3 is TGTGCCAGCCATGGAACGGGGGGAGAGACCCAGTACTTC.

As regards this clonotype: Given a much more abundant clone one base away, this may be a read error. This chain connects TRBV3-1 to TRBJ2-5; unclear D gene. The germline gives CDR1 LGHDT, CDR2 YNNKEL (reference sequence). V lost 0 bases, J lost 4 bases, and 3 bases lay in between. The CDR3 runs 12 residues. CDR3 region: CASSQDPETQYF. The CDR3 nucleotides are TGTGCCAGCAGCCAAGATCCAGAGACCCAGTACTTC.

This clonotype was seen many times. The V and J genes are TRBV10-3 and TRBJ2-7; a weak D match, TRBD2 (6 bases). CDR3 length: 15 amino acids. V was trimmed by 2 bases and J by 5 bases, leaving 16 bases between them. The V gene's germline CDR1 is ENHRY and CDR2 SYGVKD. The CDR3 spells CAISEGRGAQDEQYF. The CDR3 region has the DNA TGTGCCATCAGTGAGGGGCGGGGAGCCCAGGACGAGCAGTACTTC.

This clonotype was counted at least ten times. V and J are TRBV3-1 and TRBJ1-1; no reliable D call. Deletions cut 1 base from V and 0 bases from J, with 12 bases between. The germline gives CDR1 LGHDT, CDR2 YNNKEL (reference sequence). The CDR3 runs 16 residues. The CDR3 coding sequence is TGTGCCAGCAGCCAAGGTTTGGAGCGAATGAACACTGAAGCTTTCTTT. Translation: CASSQGLERMNTEAFF.

The sample holds many counts of this clonotype. J is TRBJ2-1 and V is TRBV4-3; tentatively, D is TRBD1 (7 bases). V lost 4 bases and J 9 bases, leaving 16 bases between the germline ends. The CDR3 length is 14 residues. The germline V gene has CDR1 LGHNA and CDR2 YSLEER. CDR3 nucleotides: TGCGCCAGCAGCCCCTACTCAGGGGGAGGTGAGCAGTTCTTC. Translated: CASSPYSGGGEQFF.

This clonotype was observed at least ten times. The chain links TRBV20-1 to TRBJ2-2; TRBD1 is a possible D gene (6 bases). Germline-derived CDR1 and CDR2 are DFQATT and SNEGSKA (reference sequence). CDR3 length equals 14 residues. The V and J ends lost 3 bases and 4 bases respectively, with 12 bases between them. The CDR3 DNA reads as TGCAGTGCTAGTAAACAGGGTGGCACCGGGGAGCTGTTTTTT. Protein sequence: CSASKQGGTGELFF.